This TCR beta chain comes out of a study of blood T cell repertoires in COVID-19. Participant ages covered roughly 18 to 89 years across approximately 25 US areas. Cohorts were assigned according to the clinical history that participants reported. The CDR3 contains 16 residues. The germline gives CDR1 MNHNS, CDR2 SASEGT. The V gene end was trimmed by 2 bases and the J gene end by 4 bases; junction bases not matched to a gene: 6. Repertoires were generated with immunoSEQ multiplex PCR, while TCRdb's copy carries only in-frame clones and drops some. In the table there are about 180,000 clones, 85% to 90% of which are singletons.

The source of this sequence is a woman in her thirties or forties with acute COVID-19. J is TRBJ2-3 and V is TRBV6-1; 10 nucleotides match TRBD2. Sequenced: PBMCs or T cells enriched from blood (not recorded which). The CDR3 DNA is TGTGCCAGCAGTGAATGGTTGAGCGGGAGGGCAGATACGCAGTATTTT. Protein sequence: CASSEWLSGRADTQYF.